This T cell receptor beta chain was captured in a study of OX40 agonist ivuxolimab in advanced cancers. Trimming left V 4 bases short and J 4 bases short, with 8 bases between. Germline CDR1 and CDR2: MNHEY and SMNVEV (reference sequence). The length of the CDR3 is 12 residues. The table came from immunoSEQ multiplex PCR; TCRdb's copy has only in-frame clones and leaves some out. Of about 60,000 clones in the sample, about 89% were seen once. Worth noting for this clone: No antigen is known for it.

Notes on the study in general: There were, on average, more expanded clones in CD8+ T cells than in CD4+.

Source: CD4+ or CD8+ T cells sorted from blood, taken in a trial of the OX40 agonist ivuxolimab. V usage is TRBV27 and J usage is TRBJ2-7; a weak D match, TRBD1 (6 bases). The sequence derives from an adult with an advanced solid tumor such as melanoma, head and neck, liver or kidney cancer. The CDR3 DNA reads TGTGCCAGCAGTTCCAGGGGTTACGAGCAGTACTTC. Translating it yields CASSSRGYEQYF.